Shown below are 3 T cell receptor beta chains from a single sample sequenced in a study of response to subunit inactivated influenza vaccine. One entry per CDR3 protein, called by TCRdb with MiXCR from the RT-PCR reads. The sample has roughly 460,000 distinct CDR3 sequences; about a tenth are singletons. The material was PBMCs from blood, obtained roughly 48 days after vaccination. These receptors all come from a man between 45 and 60 years old who received an inactivated influenza vaccine.

Comment on this clonotype: It may be a read error: a sequence one base away is much more abundant. The rearrangement links TRBV10-3 to TRBJ2-1; D is possibly TRBD1 (6 bases). CDR1 is ENHRY, CDR2 SYGVKD, per germline. The CDR3 runs 15 residues. V was shortened by 0 bases and J by 7 bases, with 13 bases between the two germline ends. The CDR3 region is CAISESQGSKNEQFF. Here the CDR3 DNA reads TGTGCCATCAGTGAGTCCCAGGGGAGCAAAAATGAGCAGTTCTTC.

This clonotype has just a few counts. The V call is TRBV5-6, the J call TRBJ2-1, with D possibly TRBD1 on 8 matching bases. CDR3 size: 16 residues. From germline, CDR1 is SGHDT and CDR2 YYEEEE. Trimming shortened V by 3 bases and J by 2 bases, and 15 bases separated the two germline ends. The chain's CDR3 is CASSSGGQGAYNEQFF. DNA for the CDR3: TGTGCCAGCAGCTCGGGAGGACAGGGCGCCTACAATGAGCAGTTCTTC. Combining the CDR3 with reference TRBV5-6 and TRBJ2-1 gives the whole variable domain DAGVTQSPTHLIKTRGQQVTLRCSPKSGHDTVSWYQQALGQGPQFIFQYYEEEERQRGNFPDRFSGHQFPNYSSELNVNALLLGDSALYLCASSSGGQGAYNEQFFGPGTRLTVL.

The chain couples TRBV14 to TRBJ2-1; TRBD2 matches at 12 bases. There are 16 residues in the CDR3. Trimming removed 2 bases from V and 6 bases from J; junction bases left unmatched: 5. CDR1 is SGHDN, CDR2 FVKESK, per germline. The CDR3 region is CASSQLAGGLRNEQFF. The DNA for the CDR3 is TGTGCCAGCAGCCAACTAGCGGGGGGGCTTCGCAATGAGCAGTTCTTC.